This TCR beta chain is drawn from a study of OX40 agonist ivuxolimab in advanced cancers. As for the study in general: A history of anti-PD-1, anti-PD-L1 or anti-CTLA-4 therapy was acceptable, and approximately 40% had some.

Study-level findings and limits: Fewer expanded clones were found on average in CD4+ than in CD8+ T cells. At 0.1 to 3.0 mg/kg and by week 6, clonal expansion occurred in CD4+ and CD8+ blood T cells.

V was trimmed by 2 bases and J by 3 bases, leaving 12 bases between them. The germline CDR1 and CDR2 sequences are MDHEN and SYDVKM. The CDR3 length is 15 residues. A note on this clone: Antigen: not known.

Assay used: immunoSEQ multiplex PCR; TCRdb lists only in-frame clones, some missing. Altogether 65,000 to 80,000 clones are present, roughly nine tenths being singletons, with the ten largest covering approximately 0.69%. Any history of autoimmune disease or systemic immunosuppression disqualified patients. Source: CD4+ or CD8+ T cells sorted from blood, taken in a trial of the OX40 agonist ivuxolimab. This TCR came from an adult with an advanced solid tumor such as melanoma, head and neck, liver or kidney cancer. V gene TRBV28 combines with J gene TRBJ2-3; no clear D gene. The CDR3: CASSLSLVGTDTQYF. CDR3 bases: TGTGCCAGCAGTTTAAGCCTAGTGGGTACAGATACGCAGTATTTT.